This TCR beta chain is from a study of blood T cell repertoires in COVID-19. V gave up 0 bases and J gave up 8 bases, with 11 bases separating them. Germline CDR1 and CDR2: SGHRS and YFSETQ. This CDR3 region has 13 residues. This clone showed up just once. Source study methods: How many nucleated cells were present was estimated from reference gene primer amplification. Profiled with immunoSEQ multiplex PCR; TCRdb holds only in-frame clones, not every one. Clonal size and the V and J genes are those of that table, whereas D and trimming came from the DNA. Among 250,000 to 300,000 clones listed, roughly 90% were seen once.

The sequencing input was peripheral blood. This sequence originates from a man over 45 with acute or convalescent COVID-19. The chain recombines TRBV5-1 with TRBJ1-2; D unclear. The CDR3 protein is CASSLDSTGGYTF. The CDR3, as DNA: TGCGCCAGCAGCTTGGACAGCACGGGGGGCTACACCTTC.